The subject of this entry is one T cell receptor beta chain. This specimen belongs to a study of CD8+ T cells in alopecia areata. Both peripheral blood and punch biopsies of lesional scalp skin were obtained from patients who had alopecia areata. Sequencing relied on a cDNA template that was reverse transcribed from extracted RNA. The data were produced by immunoSEQ multiplex PCR, yet TCRdb's version contains in-frame clones alone and is incomplete. Of 150,000 to 200,000 clones listed, over 50% are singletons. Germline CDR1 and CDR2: MNHEY and SMNVEV (reference sequence). The CDR3 totals 14 residues. The V and J ends lost 2 bases and 7 bases, in that order; junction bases with no gene match: 6.

This specimen consisted of CD4+ T cells sorted from blood, obtained at week 0. The receptor was derived from a human donor with alopecia areata. The V gene is TRBV27, the J gene TRBJ2-7; TRBD1 aligns across 9 bases. CDR3 coding DNA: TGTGCCAGCAGTTTAGGGACAGGGTTTTGGGAGCAGTACTTC. Residues: CASSLGTGFWEQYF.